The T cell receptor beta chain described here comes from a study of long-term antiretroviral therapy in people with HIV (dated by TCRdb to the early 2020s). With respect to the entire study: The earliest samples were collected approximately a decade before the 2015 WHO recommendation for immediate ART, a period when ART was typically delayed until CD4 counts fell. A retrospective serial study tested whether ART initiation and durable HIV suppression were associated with changes in peripheral blood TRB repertoire composition and diversity. A total of some 200 cryopreserved PBMC samples came from a few dozen adults with confirmed HIV infection and were collected serially over a mean of roughly six years (range 1-12). About 35% of the 30 participants with HIV were female. No cross-contamination during QIAcube processing turned up in test extractions that ran a monoclonal T-cell line alongside 25 to 35 polyclonal samples. What the authors observed across the whole study: Narrower CDR3 length ranges were observed in HIV repertoires than in controls, and an antigen-experienced repertoire with only a slight naive shift after ART was suggested by the network structure. Samples dated from about 2003 to 2018, and the ART regimens used may be less effective than current ones. A significant increase in TRB diversity was found to be associated with ART initiation, although TRB diversity was observed to remain significantly below that of transplant donor controls even after long-term ART. Because PBMC availability was limited, only the TCR beta chain was sequenced, with no alpha chain pairing. Unsorted PBMC were profiled instead of sorted CD4+ and CD8+ T cells because pre-ART samples had limited cell numbers. Inferences about post-ART repertoire changes were limited because no data were available on ART adherence, viral resistance or therapy changes. The repertoire was dominated across all time points by expanded TRB clones identified before ART initiation, although this dominance was seen to fluctuate and to decrease in many PLHIV after ART.

Inclusion was restricted to participants for whom at least one PBMC sample before ART initiation and at least two post-ART samples were available. Treatment was received in the United States of America by all participants with HIV. Cryopreserved samples of about 1-11 million PBMC were thawed and washed before DNA extraction. At the time of the earliest PBMC sample, participants with HIV were aged between about 23 and 54 years. PBMC samples were contributed by each participant from 1-4 timepoints before ART initiation and 2-8 timepoints after ART initiation, with a median of 7 samples. For every participant, serial HIV viral load, CD4+ T-cell count, ART history and demographic data were obtained. Genomic DNA was extracted from unsorted PBMC with a Qiagen kit on a QIAcube, processed in batches of 12 samples. The CDR3 goes from the cysteine to the phenylalanine over 17 residues. The entry retains the CDR3 DNA only, 51 bases that are in frame from base 1. Germline trimming: 5 bases from V, 0 bases from J; junction bases outside gene matches: 8. CDR1 PRHDT and CDR2 FYEKMQ are derived from the germline V gene (reference sequence).

In its sample, this clone was seen once. There is no known antigen for this receptor. Per-base qualities were not stored, and no clone one base away is much larger. Sequencing of the TRB variable region was done with the immunoSEQ hsTCRB v3.0 assay at survey level resolution. TRB sequencing targeted a depth of roughly 35,000-55,000 T-cell genomes per sample. An Illumina MiSeq with a v3 150-cycle kit was used to sequence the pooled TRB libraries. The original pipeline was this. Repertoire analysis was performed in R inside a reproducible Nextflow workflow that covered QC, data transformation and analysis. LymphoSeq2, an R package for exploring AIRR-Seq data, was used to implement custom analyses. A handful of samples that produced fewer than 5000 total TRB sequences were removed, so 200 or so HIV repertoires were analyzed. Among the 170 to 200 retained HIV repertoires, 55 to 60 were collected before ART initiation and 120 to 130 after ART initiation. Each repertoire was downsampled to 5000 TRB nucleotide sequences, and summary statistics were averaged across 100 downsampling iterations. TRB sequences were retained for analysis only if CDR3 regions of at least seven amino acids were present. A Shannon entropy-derived clonality score and the Gini coefficient were used to measure diversity. In repertoire networks, the top 5000 CDR3 amino acid sequences were linked whenever an edit distance of one separated two sequences. For TRB CDR3 amino acid sequences, antigen specificity groups and MHC restriction were predicted with GLIPH2. To flag known CMV, EBV, HIV or tissue antigen associations, CDR3 amino acid sequences were matched against VDJdb and McPAS-TCR. Pre-ART, post-ART and control groups were compared with Wilcoxon signed-rank tests and Holm-Bonferroni correction. The table was pulled from immuneACCESS by TCRdb, which kept in-frame rearrangements only. Such tables lose some clones; where checked, under half of the loss comes from unresolved V genes, and the rest has no known cause. Clonal size and the V and J genes are those of that table, whereas D and trimming came from the DNA. The sample profile shows 25,000 to 35,000 clones; approximately 94% of them were found once. The ten largest clones capture roughly 2.5% of the sample.

Sequencing was performed on unsorted PBMCs, taken approximately 7.4 years after starting antiretroviral therapy. The chain employs TRBV13 and TRBJ2-3; 10 of the junction bases match TRBD2. This TCR came from a man aged 50 to 59 with HIV. The sequenced DNA: TGTGCCAGCAGCCCGACCCTAGCGGGGGCTAGCACAGATACGCAGTATTTT. This yields the protein CASSPTLAGASTDTQYF.